The text below deals with one T cell receptor beta chain. Its antigen remains unidentified. Here, both gene names and germline sequences come from the mouse. The read halts 1 residue ahead of the CDR3 end, with the missing end drawn from the germline J gene. The data are from a study of tissue T cells after allogeneic stem cell transplantation (dated by TCRdb to between 2020 and 2023). Background for the entire study: The study profiled TCR beta repertoires in many tissues obtained from research autopsies of patients with and without GVHD, and also in mouse models of GVHD. The human arm was conducted as a prospective observational study, and neither blinding nor randomization was performed. Findings and caveats that apply to the study as a whole: The study did not establish which tissue TCRs were alloreactive or antigen-specific, and some clones may have been host cells that persisted. Sampling depth was acknowledged as a limitation, and the patient cohort was both small and clinically heterogeneous. Blood and spleen T cells captured only a limited portion of the TCR repertoire detected in tissues, in both patients and mice. Few T cell clones were found to be shared across patients, but shared repertoire signatures across patients were revealed in a tissue-specific fashion by motif-based clustering. Within patients, how anatomically similar tissues were was a major factor shaping TCR repertoire composition, regardless of disease or transplant status.

CDR1 and CDR2 are drawn from the germline V gene: SGHSN, HYEKVE. Relative to germline, V is missing 2 bases and J is missing 7 bases, with 4 bases of the junction outside any gene match. The CDR3, cysteine through phenylalanine, is 14 amino acids long. Only the CDR3 bases that were read are kept: 39 of them, in frame from base 1. Preparation of the library involved the immunoSEQ multiplex PCR assay. TCRbeta CDR3 sequencing was done by Adaptive Biotechnologies at survey depth, reporting CDR3 sequences, V/J genes, productive frequency and template counts. TCR beta CDR3 regions were amplified from genomic DNA rather than RNA. Per the source publication's procedure: Jensen-Shannon divergence was used to quantify pairwise repertoire overlap between tissues, with a value of 1 meaning complete divergence and a value of 0 meaning identical repertoires. Tissues were clustered by single-linkage agglomerative hierarchical clustering of pairwise JSD values and displayed as dendrograms. GLIPH2 was run on all patient samples with simulation_depth 1000, kmer_min_depth 3, cdr3_length_cutoff 8, keeping groups with more than two unique CDR3s. A standardized tissue-overlap score was calculated by extrapolating Jaccard GLIPH-group overlap across patients to a standard repertoire size of 1000 clones. To look at how diversity was associated with clinical or experimental variables, linear mixed-effect models were used, with tissue treated as a fixed effect and individual treated as a random effect. TCRdb holds this immuneACCESS table with in-frame rearrangements only. Some clones are missing; in checked studies, unresolved V genes explain under half, and the rest has no known cause. The V and J calls and clone size were taken over from that table, and D and trimming were inferred from the DNA. In this sample the table shows about 50,000 clones, approximately 73% of which occur a single time. The top ten clones comprise roughly 0.77% of the sample.

The chain links TRBV12-1 with TRBJ2-4; 11 middle bases align to TRBD2. The sample comprised sorted cells pooled from one or two spleens. The receptor was isolated from a pool of C57BL/6 mice in good health. Here the CDR3 is given as CASSPDWGVDTLYF. Incomplete CDR3 DNA: TGTGCCAGCTCTCCGGACTGGGGGGTAGACACCTTGTAC.